This is a list of T cell receptor beta chains from one sample in a study of blood T cell repertoires in COVID-19. Method: immunoSEQ multiplex PCR; TCRdb's copy keeps in-frame clones and lacks some. Here the sample spans just over 300,000 clones, approximately 90% being singletons. The sample consisted of PBMCs or T cells enriched from blood (not recorded which). These receptors were obtained from a man aged 25-45 years who had recovered from COVID-19. Both conserved end residues are part of each CDR3. The order of the fields is CDR3 length, J gene, clone size, V gene, D gene, CDR3 protein, CDR3 DNA. A D gene is named only where the DNA matches it firmly. Clone size is not always given. Where it is, it says once, few, many or a class for expanded clones.

14,TRBJ2-7,-,TRBV6-5,-,CASSYSGAANEQYF,TGTGCCAGCAGTTACTCGGGGGCCGCGAACGAGCAGTACTTC
18,TRBJ2-1,-,TRBV19,TRBD2,CASSHGLAGGRSYNEQFF,TGTGCCAGTAGTCACGGACTAGCGGGGGGGCGGTCCTACAATGAGCAGTTCTTC
12,TRBJ1-1,-,TRBV28,TRBD1,CASSADRVGAFF,TGTGCCAGCAGCGCAGACAGGGTAGGAGCTTTCTTT
16,TRBJ1-5,-,TRBV19,TRBD1,CASSVTGTGVVQPQHF,TGTGCCAGTAGTGTAACCGGGACAGGGGTAGTTCAGCCCCAGCATTTT
16,TRBJ2-7,-,TRBV2,TRBD1,CASSAPRTGNYYEQYF,TGTGCCAGCAGTGCCCCGAGGACAGGGAATTACTACGAGCAGTACTTC
17,TRBJ2-1,-,TRBV5-1,TRBD2,CASSLEQMRGGTNEQFF,TGCGCCAGCAGCTTGGAACAGATGCGGGGGGGAACCAATGAGCAGTTCTTC
13,TRBJ1-1,-,TRBV2,-,CAGAGLTDTEAFF,TGTGCCGGAGCAGGGTTAACGGACACTGAAGCTTTCTTT
14,TRBJ2-5,-,TRBV10-2,-,CASKGQAQQETQYF,TGCGCCAGCAAGGGGCAAGCCCAACAAGAGACCCAGTACTTC
12,TRBJ2-3,-,TRBV19,-,CASDNGRDTQYF,TGTGCCAGTGATAATGGGCGAGATACGCAGTATTTT
15,TRBJ2-5,-,TRBV18,-,CASSRKRGAGETQYF,TGTGCCAGCTCGCGGAAACGGGGGGCTGGAGAGACCCAGTACTTC
12,TRBJ1-1,-,TRBV28,-,CASRTLADKAFF,TGTGCCAGCAGGACTCTGGCGGATAAAGCTTTCTTT
12,TRBJ1-1,-,TRBV12-3/TRBV12-4,-,CASSFRVPEAFF,TGTGCCAGCAGTTTTCGGGTTCCTGAAGCTTTCTTT
16,TRBJ2-3,-,TRBV5-1,TRBD1,CASSPRQGQPTDTQYF,TGCGCCAGCAGCCCGCGACAGGGGCAGCCTACAGATACGCAGTATTTT
14,TRBJ2-7,few,TRBV6-5,-,CASRSWGAVYEQYF,TGTGCCAGCAGGTCGTGGGGAGCGGTCTACGAGCAGTACTTC
12,TRBJ2-7,-,TRBV5-4,-,CASSLSGYEQYF,TGTGCCAGCAGCTTATCCGGCTACGAGCAGTACTTC
15,TRBJ2-1,-,TRBV11-2,-,CASGPRRVVGNEQFF,TGTGCCAGCGGACCGCGGAGGGTAGTCGGCAATGAGCAGTTCTTC
16,TRBJ2-7,-,TRBV10-3,TRBD2,CAISDLAGGLTYEQYF,TGTGCCATCAGTGATCTAGCGGGAGGGCTGACCTACGAGCAGTACTTC
12,TRBJ1-6,-,TRBV6-5,-,CASSPGYSPLHF,TGTGCCAGCAGCCCCGGGTATTCACCCCTCCACTTT
14,TRBJ1-2,-,TRBV10-3,-,CAISEGGATYGYTF,TGTGCCATCAGTGAGGGGGGGGCCACCTATGGCTACACCTTC
17,TRBJ2-3,-,TRBV7-2,TRBD2,CASSLVPAGGQGDTQYF,TGTGCCAGCAGCTTAGTTCCCGCGGGGGGCCAGGGAGATACGCAGTATTTT
15,TRBJ2-5,-,TRBV5-1,TRBD2,CASSPVAGPGETQYF,TGCGCCAGCAGCCCGGTAGCGGGACCGGGAGAGACCCAGTACTTC
14,TRBJ2-7,-,TRBV28,-,CASSLVTPAREQYF,TGTGCCAGCAGTTTAGTTACGCCAGCGAGGGAGCAGTACTTC
15,TRBJ1-1,-,TRBV19,-,CASSIFGRGNTEAFF,TGTGCCAGTAGTATTTTCGGCCGGGGGAACACTGAAGCTTTCTTT
12,TRBJ2-3,few,TRBV30,-,CAWTELGVVQYF,TGTGCCTGGACCGAGTTAGGGGTGGTGCAGTATTTT
11,TRBJ1-1,-,TRBV7-9,-,CASSLDLEAFF,TGTGCCAGCAGCTTAGATCTTGAAGCTTTCTTT
17,TRBJ2-7,once,TRBV11-3,TRBD2,CASRAPPRIAGGFEQYF,TGTGCCAGCAGAGCACCCCCGAGGATAGCGGGAGGGTTTGAGCAGTACTTC
15,TRBJ1-1,-,TRBV10-3,-,CAISARPREDTEAFF,TGTGCCATCAGTGCACGGCCGAGGGAGGACACTGAAGCTTTCTTT
15,TRBJ2-2,-,TRBV5-1,TRBD2,CASSSRLADTGELFF,TGCGCCAGCAGCTCCCGACTAGCTGACACCGGGGAGCTGTTTTTT
15,TRBJ1-6,-,TRBV7-2,TRBD1,CASSPGQGGNSPLHF,TGTGCCAGCAGCCCAGGACAGGGTGGTAATTCACCCCTCCACTTT
14,TRBJ1-4,once,TRBV5-1,TRBD1,CASSTGTGAEKLFF,TGCGCCAGCAGCACCGGGACAGGGGCCGAAAAACTGTTTTTT
14,TRBJ1-1,-,TRBV4-1,-,CASSQDRGHSEAFF,TGCGCCAGCAGCCAAGATAGGGGACACTCAGAAGCTTTCTTT
15,TRBJ1-2,-,TRBV6-4,-,CASSEWGGPSYGYTF,TGTGCCAGCAGTGAGTGGGGGGGACCGAGCTATGGCTACACCTTC
14,TRBJ1-1,-,TRBV18,TRBD1,CASSLGGRGPEAFF,TGTGCCAGCTCACTAGGGGGCAGGGGCCCAGAAGCTTTCTTT
12,TRBJ1-2,-,TRBV5-6,-,CASSSQVVGYTF,TGTGCCAGCAGCTCTCAGGTCGTGGGCTACACCTTC
11,TRBJ2-7,once,TRBV6-6,-,CASSYGSEQYF,TGTGCCAGCAGTTACGGCTCTGAGCAGTACTTC
17,TRBJ1-3,-,TRBV19,TRBD1,CASSARQGVSSGNTIYF,TGTGCCAGTAGTGCGCGACAGGGGGTAAGCTCTGGAAACACCATATATTTT
15,TRBJ1-1,-,TRBV11-3,-,CASSPQGGLNTEAFF,TGTGCCAGCAGCCCACAGGGCGGTTTGAACACTGAAGCTTTCTTT
15,TRBJ2-1,few,TRBV6-1,-,CASSEGRTPRNEQFF,TGTGCCAGCAGTGAAGGGAGGACTCCGAGGAATGAGCAGTTCTTC
15,TRBJ1-1,-,TRBV28,-,CASSSPGRGNTEAFF,TGTGCCAGCAGTTCGCCCGGCCGGGGGAACACTGAAGCTTTCTTT
13,TRBJ2-7,-,TRBV11-2,TRBD1,CASLGTGDYEQYF,TGTGCCAGCTTGGGGACAGGGGACTACGAGCAGTACTTC
14,TRBJ1-4,-,TRBV30,TRBD1,CAWSTDRVVEKLFF,TGTGCCTGGAGTACAGACAGGGTGGTTGAAAAACTGTTTTTT
15,TRBJ1-6,-,TRBV7-9,-,CASGAEGGISSPLHF,TGTGCCAGCGGCGCTGAAGGCGGGATCAGTTCACCCCTCCACTTT
15,TRBJ1-1,-,TRBV7-9,-,CASSPGDSTNTEAFF,TGTGCCAGCAGCCCCGGGGACTCCACTAACACTGAAGCTTTCTTT
15,TRBJ2-2,-,TRBV5-1,TRBD2,CASSLTDREVGELFF,TGCGCCAGCAGCTTGACAGACCGGGAGGTCGGGGAGCTGTTTTTT
14,TRBJ1-3,-,TRBV5-1,-,CASSLGSSGNTIYF,TGCGCCAGCAGCTTAGGGAGCTCTGGAAACACCATATATTTT
13,TRBJ2-1,-,TRBV12-3/TRBV12-4,-,CASSLLANNEQFF,TGTGCCAGCAGTTTACTAGCGAACAATGAGCAGTTCTTC
15,TRBJ2-1,-,TRBV7-7,TRBD1,CASSLGQGANNEQFF,TGTGCTAGCAGCTTAGGCCAGGGGGCCAACAATGAGCAGTTCTTC
14,TRBJ2-1,-,TRBV7-8,TRBD1,CASSVRDRGGEQFF,TGTGCCAGCAGCGTCCGGGACAGGGGCGGTGAGCAGTTCTTC
12,TRBJ1-1,-,TRBV12-3/TRBV12-4,-,CASSFGPAEAFF,TGTGCCAGCAGTTTTGGCCCCGCTGAAGCTTTCTTT
19,TRBJ1-5,few,TRBV27,TRBD1,CASSLAPGQGRYGNQPQHF,TGTGCCAGCAGTTTGGCCCCGGGACAGGGGAGGTATGGCAATCAGCCCCAGCATTTT
12,TRBJ2-5,-,TRBV6-1,-,CASSDYIETQYF,TGTGCCAGCAGTGATTATATAGAGACCCAGTACTTC
12,TRBJ2-1,-,TRBV5-1,TRBD2,CASCWGGSEQFF,TGCGCCAGCTGCTGGGGGGGAAGTGAGCAGTTCTTC
14,TRBJ1-4,-,TRBV2,TRBD1,CASSDGRGHEKLFF,TGTGCCAGCAGTGATGGCAGGGGGCATGAAAAACTGTTTTTT
14,TRBJ2-3,-,TRBV5-1,-,CASSVQGIKDTQYF,TGCGCCAGCAGCGTCCAGGGGATCAAGGATACGCAGTATTTT